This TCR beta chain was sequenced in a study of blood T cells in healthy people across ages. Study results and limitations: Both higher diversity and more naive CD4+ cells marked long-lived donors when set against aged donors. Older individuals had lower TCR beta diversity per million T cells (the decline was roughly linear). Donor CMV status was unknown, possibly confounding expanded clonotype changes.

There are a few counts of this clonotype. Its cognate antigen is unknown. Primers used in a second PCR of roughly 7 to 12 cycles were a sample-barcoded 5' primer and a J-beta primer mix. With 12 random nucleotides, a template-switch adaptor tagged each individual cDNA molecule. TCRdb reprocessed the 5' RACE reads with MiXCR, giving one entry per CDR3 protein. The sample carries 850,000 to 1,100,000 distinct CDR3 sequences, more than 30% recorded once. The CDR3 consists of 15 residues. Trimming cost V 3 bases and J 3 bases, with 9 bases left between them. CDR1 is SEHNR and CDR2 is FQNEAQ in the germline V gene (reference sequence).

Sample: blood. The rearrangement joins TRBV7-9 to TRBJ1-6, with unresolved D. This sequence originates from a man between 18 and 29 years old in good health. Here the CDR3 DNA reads TGTGCCAGCAGCTTGCTTCCCAGCTATAATTCACCCCTCCACTTT. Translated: CASSLLPSYNSPLHF.